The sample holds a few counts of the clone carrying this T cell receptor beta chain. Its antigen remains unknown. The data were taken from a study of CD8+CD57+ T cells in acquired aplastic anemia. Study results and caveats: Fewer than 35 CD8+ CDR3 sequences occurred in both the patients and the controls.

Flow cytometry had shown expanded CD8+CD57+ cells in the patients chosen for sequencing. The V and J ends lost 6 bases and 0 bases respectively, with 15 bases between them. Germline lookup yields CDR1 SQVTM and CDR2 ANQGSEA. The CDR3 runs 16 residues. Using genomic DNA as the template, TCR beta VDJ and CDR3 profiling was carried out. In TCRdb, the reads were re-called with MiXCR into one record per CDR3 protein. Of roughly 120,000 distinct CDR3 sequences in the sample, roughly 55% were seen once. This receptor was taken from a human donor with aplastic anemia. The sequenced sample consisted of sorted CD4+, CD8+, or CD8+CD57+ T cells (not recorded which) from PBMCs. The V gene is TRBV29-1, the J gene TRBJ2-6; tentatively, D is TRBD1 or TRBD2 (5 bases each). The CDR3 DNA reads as TGCAGCGTGGGGACGAGCCTATACTCTGGGGCCAACGTCCTGACTTTC. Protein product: CSVGTSLYSGANVLTF.